These 2 T cell receptor beta chains were all obtained from the same sample, sequenced in a study of cytomegalovirus exposure and HLA in healthy donors. The PCR made use of 60 Vbeta and 13 Jbeta primers. The table came from immunoSEQ multiplex PCR; TCRdb's copy has only in-frame clones and leaves some out. The sample has over 95,000 clones; roughly 76% are singletons. The sequenced sample consisted of PBMCs. The receptors here all came from a middle-aged woman in good health and CMV-seropositive.

This chain uses TRBV5-6 with TRBJ2-2; 10 bases map to TRBD1. Per the germline V gene, CDR1 is SGHDT and CDR2 is YYEEEE. J lost 3 bases, V lost 2 bases, and 7 bases had no gene match. The CDR3 runs to 17 residues. The CDR3, as DNA: TGTGCCAGCAGCTTCTTCAGGACAGGGGGGGACACCGGGGAGCTGTTTTTT. Residues: CASSFFRTGGDTGELFF. Supplemented by reference TRBV5-6 and TRBJ2-2, the full variable domain reads DAGVTQSPTHLIKTRGQQVTLRCSPKSGHDTVSWYQQALGQGPQFIFQYYEEEERQRGNFPDRFSGHQFPNYSSELNVNALLLGDSALYLCASSFFRTGGDTGELFFGEGSRLTVL.

The chain links TRBV10-2 to TRBJ1-4, with TRBD1 identical over 7 bases. The germline CDR1 and CDR2 sequences are WSHSY and SAAADI. The CDR3 is made up of 13 amino acids. The V segment lost 4 bases and the J segment 8 bases; nucleotides outside the gene matches: 4. CDR3 nucleotide sequence: TGCGCCAGCAGTGTAACAGGGGCCGAAAAACTGTTTTTT. Its translation is CASSVTGAEKLFF.